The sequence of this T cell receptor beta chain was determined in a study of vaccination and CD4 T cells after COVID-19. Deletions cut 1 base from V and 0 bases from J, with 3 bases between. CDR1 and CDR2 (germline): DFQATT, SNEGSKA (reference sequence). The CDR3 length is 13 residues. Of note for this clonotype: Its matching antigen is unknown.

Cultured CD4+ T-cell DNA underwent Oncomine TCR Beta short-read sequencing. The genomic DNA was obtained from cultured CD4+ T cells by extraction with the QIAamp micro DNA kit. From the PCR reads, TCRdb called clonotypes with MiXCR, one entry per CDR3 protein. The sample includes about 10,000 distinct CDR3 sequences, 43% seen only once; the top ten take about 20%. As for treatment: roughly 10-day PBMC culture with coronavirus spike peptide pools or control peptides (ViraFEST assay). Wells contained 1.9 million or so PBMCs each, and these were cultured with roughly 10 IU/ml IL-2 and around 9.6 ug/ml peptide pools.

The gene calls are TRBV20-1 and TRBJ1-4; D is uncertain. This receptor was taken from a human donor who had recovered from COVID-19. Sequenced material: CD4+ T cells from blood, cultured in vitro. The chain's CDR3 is CSARGSTNEKLFF. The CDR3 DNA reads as TGCAGTGCTAGAGGGTCAACTAATGAAAAACTGTTTTTT.